This TCR beta chain was obtained from a study of shared clonotypes between healthy human individuals. Template for every sorted-subset replicate PCR totaled approximately 200 ng DNA, roughly 30,000 T cell genomes. Clones were read by immunoSEQ multiplex PCR, and TCRdb kept only the in-frame ones, dropping some. The sample holds 2,100,000 or so clones, roughly 95% seen once. The CDR3 has 14 residues. The germline V gene has CDR1 SGHTA and CDR2 FQGNSA. V lost 8 bases, J lost 9 bases, and 7 bases stayed unmatched. The sequenced sample consisted of naive CD4+ T cells sorted from blood. The subset here: CD45RA+ positively selected. The TCR sequence derives from a man aged 18 to 29 in good health. V usage is TRBV7-2 and J usage is TRBJ2-1, with 13 bases identical to TRBD2. The CDR3 spells CASDTSGRAVEQFF. DNA for the CDR3: TGTGCCAGCGACACTAGCGGGAGGGCCGTTGAGCAGTTCTTC. Full variable domain (rest looked up from reference TRBV7-2 and TRBJ2-1): GAGVSQSPSNKVTEKGKDVELRCDPISGHTALYWYRQSLGQGLEFLIYFQGNSAPDKSGLPSDRFSAERTGGSVSTLTIQRTQQEDSAVYLCASDTSGRAVEQFFGPGTRLTVL.